These 29 T cell receptor beta chains share one sample of origin, sequenced in a study of CD8 T cell repertoires and HIV-1 epitope variants. Antigens of these TCRs are unknown. Measured with immunoSEQ multiplex PCR; TCRdb has only the in-frame clones, and not every one. The sample contains 5,300 or so clones, under 70% of which appear only once. Sample: cultured CD8+ T cells derived from PBMCs. These receptor sequences come from a male donor with HIV.

The chain is built from TRBV27 and TRBJ1-4, with 10 bases that match TRBD1. The length of the CDR3 is 14 residues. Germline loops: CDR1 MNHEY, CDR2 SMNVEV (reference sequence). V shed 5 bases and J 8 bases; nucleotides not matched to a gene: 5. CDR3 sequence: CASSGTGVREKLFF. CDR3 DNA sequence: TGTGCCAGCAGTGGGACAGGGGTGAGGGAAAAACTGTTTTTT.

This sequence joins TRBV7-9 and TRBJ2-2; tentatively, D is TRBD1 (5 bases). V lost 3 bases and J lost 4, with 18 bases in between. Looked up from germline, CDR1 is SEHNR and CDR2 is FQNEAQ (reference sequence). The CDR3 has 17 amino acids. DNA for the CDR3: TGTGCCAGCAGCTTGGGGCCGCCGAAAATTCCCACCGGGGAGCTGTTTTTT. Encoded protein: CASSLGPPKIPTGELFF. The complete variable domain, with remaining parts taken from reference TRBV7-9 and TRBJ2-2, reads DTGVSQNPRHKITKRGQNVTFRCDPISEHNRLYWYRQTLGQGPEFLTYFQNEAQLEKSRLLSDRFSAERPKGSFSTLEIQRTEQGDSAMYLCASSLGPPKIPTGELFFGEGSRLTVL.

The chain employs TRBV6-1 and TRBJ2-7, with D hard to call. Between the trimmed V and J ends, which lost 0 bases and 4 bases, there was a span of 7 bases. The germline V gene encodes CDR1 MNHNS and CDR2 SASEGT. The CDR3 has 13 amino acids. CDR3 nucleotides: TGTGCCAGCAGTGAAGCGACCGCATACGAGCAGTACTTC. Translated, it gives CASSEATAYEQYF.

The V and J genes are TRBV5-1 and TRBJ1-1; TRBD1 might be the D (5 bases). In germline, CDR1 is SGHRS, CDR2 YFSETQ. Trimming removed 2 bases from V and 8 bases from J, with 13 bases in between. CDR3 length: 13 amino acids. CDR3: CASSFGGVGEAFF. DNA for the CDR3: TGCGCCAGCAGCTTTGGAGGGGTCGGAGAAGCTTTCTTT.

In nucleotides, the CDR3 is TGTGCCAGCAGCGCGACTAGCGGGAGGGTTGAGCAGTTCTTC. Translated: CASSATSGRVEQFF. The V call is TRBV9, the J call TRBJ2-1; TRBD2 agrees at 14 bases. J lost 9 bases, V lost 3 bases, and 2 bases had no gene match. Per germline, CDR1 SGDLS and CDR2 YYNGEE. This CDR3 region has 14 residues. Complete variable domain (other parts from reference TRBV9 and TRBJ2-1): DSGVTQTPKHLITATGQRVTLRCSPRSGDLSVYWYQQSLDQGLQFLIQYYNGEERAKGNILERFSAQQFPDLHSELNLSSLELGDSALYFCASSATSGRVEQFFGPGTRLTVL.

This clone came up a few times. This chain joins TRBV19 and TRBJ2-1; tentative D call: TRBD2 (5 bases). The CDR3 consists of 14 residues. Germline-derived CDR1 and CDR2 are LNHDA and SQIVND (reference sequence). Trimming stripped 3 bases from V and 6 bases from J, with 12 bases between. The CDR3 nucleotides are TGTGCCAGTAGTATCATCCTCGAGGGCAATGAGCAGTTCTTC. Residues: CASSIILEGNEQFF. The full variable domain, rest sourced from reference TRBV19 and TRBJ2-1, is DGGITQSPKYLFRKEGQNVTLSCEQNLNHDAMYWYRQDPGQGLRLIYYSQIVNDFQKGDIAEGYSVSREKKESFPLTVTSAQKNPTAFYLCASSIILEGNEQFFGPGTRLTVL.

This clone was picked up a small number of times. The V call is TRBV11-1, the J call TRBJ1-2; D is possibly TRBD1 (5 bases). Germline assignment: CDR1 SGHAT and CDR2 FQDESV (reference sequence). This CDR3 contains 14 residues. The V end was cut by 5 bases, the J end by 3 bases, with 13 bases between. CDR3 region: CASSPGTSDYGYTF. The CDR3, as DNA: TGTGCCAGCAGCCCTGGGACTTCTGACTATGGCTACACCTTC. Based on the CDR3 plus reference TRBV11-1 and TRBJ1-2, the full variable domain is EAEVAQSPRYKITEKSQAVAFWCDPISGHATLYWYRQILGQGPELLVQFQDESVVDDSQLPKDRFSAERLKGVDSTLKIQPAELGDSAMYLCASSPGTSDYGYTFGSGTRLTVV.

The chain joins TRBV7-2 to TRBJ2-5, with TRBD1 matching over 7 bases. The ends lost 6 bases at V and 5 bases at J; junction bases unmatched: 6. In germline, CDR1 is SGHTA, CDR2 FQGNSA. The CDR3 extends over 13 amino acids. The CDR3 coding sequence is TGTGCCAGCAGTCCAGACAGGGTTGAGACCCAGTACTTC. This gives the protein CASSPDRVETQYF.

This clone occurred a few times. This sequence joins TRBV11-1 and TRBJ2-5; 8 bases align to TRBD2. This CDR3 comprises 15 residues. The germline V gene encodes CDR1 SGHAT and CDR2 FQDESV (reference sequence). V dropped 5 bases and J dropped 2; count of bases not matched to a gene: 7. The CDR3: CASSPAPSGQETQYF. In DNA, the CDR3 is TGTGCCAGCAGCCCCGCCCCTAGCGGGCAAGAGACCCAGTACTTC.

The rearrangement links TRBV10-3 to TRBJ2-1; 7 bases align to TRBD1. Germline loops: CDR1 ENHRY, CDR2 SYGVKD. This CDR3 is built from 15 residues. The junction had 3 bases not matched to a gene; V was cut back by 3 bases and J by 1 base. The DNA for the CDR3 is TGTGCCATCAGTGATGAGGGGGCTTCCTACAATGAGCAGTTCTTC. Protein product: CAISDEGASYNEQFF.

The chain combines TRBV4-2 with TRBJ2-5, with 12 bases aligning to TRBD2. The germline V gene encodes CDR1 LGHNA and CDR2 YNFKEQ. This CDR3 is 16 amino acids long. With 0 bases clipped from V and 5 bases from J, the junction kept 4 bases outside the gene matches. The CDR3 loop reads CASSQDLAGGQETQYF. CDR3 sequence (DNA): TGTGCCAGCAGCCAAGATCTAGCGGGGGGGCAGGAGACCCAGTACTTC.

This clone has more than one count but fewer than ten. This chain connects TRBV7-3 to TRBJ1-2; D not resolved. The CDR3 contains 14 residues. The germline CDR1 and CDR2 sequences are SGHTA and FQGTGA. V lost 1 base, J lost 4 bases, and 10 bases lay in between. CDR3 loop: CASSLSENSYGYTF. CDR3 nucleotides: TGTGCCAGCAGCTTAAGCGAAAACAGCTATGGCTACACCTTC.

This clone showed up just once. Relative to the germline gene, one junction end is altered; a read error may explain this. V is TRBV27 and J is TRBJ2-1; D is undetermined. The CDR3 totals 13 residues. Per the germline V gene, CDR1 is MNHEY and CDR2 is SMNVEV (reference sequence). In DNA form, the CDR3 reads TGTGTCAGCAGACCAACTGGCTACAATGAGCAGTTCTTC. It encodes CVSRPTGYNEQFF.

The chain combines TRBV7-9 with TRBJ1-2; no definite D call. The CDR3 sequence is 16 residues long. Between the trimmed V and J ends, which lost 1 base and 6 bases, there was a span of 18 bases. The V gene's germline CDR1 is SEHNR and CDR2 FQNEAQ (reference sequence). The CDR3 loop is CASSLEVRVLKNGYTF. The CDR3 nucleotides are TGTGCCAGCAGCTTAGAAGTTAGGGTTCTGAAGAATGGCTACACCTTC.

The gene calls are TRBV25-1 and TRBJ2-2, with D perhaps matching TRBD2 (6 bases). CDR1 MGHDK and CDR2 SYGVNS come from the germline V gene. V was clipped by 2 bases and J by 1 base, with 11 bases between them. The CDR3 runs 16 residues. The CDR3 DNA sequence: TGTGCCAGCAGTGAAGTGGGACTGCAGAACACCGGGGAGCTGTTTTTT. Protein sequence: CASSEVGLQNTGELFF. The whole variable domain, remainder taken from reference TRBV25-1 and TRBJ2-2, is EADIYQTPRYLVIGTGKKITLECSQTMGHDKMYWYQQDPGMELHLIHYSYGVNSTEKGDLSSESTVSRIRTEHFPLTLESARPSHTSQYLCASSEVGLQNTGELFFGEGSRLTVL.

This chain connects TRBV6-5 to TRBJ2-7; D may be TRBD2 (6 bases). Trimming shortened V by 2 bases and J by 2 bases, and 10 bases separated the two germline ends. Germline V gene data show CDR1 as MNHEY and CDR2 as SVGAGI. CDR3 length: 14 residues. The CDR3 sequence is CASSYDRRAYEQYF. The CDR3 DNA is TGTGCCAGCAGTTACGATCGGAGGGCCTACGAGCAGTACTTC.

This clone was detected only a few times. V gene TRBV10-3 combines with J gene TRBJ1-1; D call uncertain. Germline V gives CDR1 ENHRY, CDR2 SYGVKD. The CDR3 is 14 residues long. Trimming stripped 0 bases from V and 4 bases from J, with 9 bases between. The CDR3 loop reads CAISESTRRTEAFF. DNA for the CDR3: TGTGCCATCAGTGAGTCGACTCGTCGCACTGAAGCTTTCTTT.

This rearrangement joins TRBV18 to TRBJ1-1, with a tentative D call TRBD1 (5 bases). The V end was cut by 1 base, the J end by 7 bases, with 13 bases between. The CDR3 totals 14 residues. Per germline, CDR1 KGHSH and CDR2 LQKENI. The CDR3 nucleotides read TGTGCCAGCTCACCACTCGACAGTTCCCATGAAGCTTTCTTT. This codes for CASSPLDSSHEAFF.

This chain links TRBV4-3 with TRBJ1-1, with D possibly TRBD1 on 6 matching bases. V gave up 0 bases and J gave up 8 bases, with 16 bases separating them. CDR1 LGHNA and CDR2 YSLEER come from the germline V gene. The CDR3 is made up of 15 amino acids. CDR3 nucleotides: TGCGCCAGCAGCCAAGATAGGGGGGAATTAAGAGAAGCTTTCTTT. Protein sequence: CASSQDRGELREAFF.

The V and J genes are TRBV27 and TRBJ1-4; 12 bases are a match to TRBD1. The germline CDR1 and CDR2 sequences are MNHEY and SMNVEV (reference sequence). V lost 5 bases to trimming and J lost 8 bases; unmatched junction nucleotides: 9. The CDR3 spans 16 residues. The CDR3 loop reads CASSLGTGGYAEKLFF. The CDR3 coding sequence is TGTGCCAGCAGTCTCGGGACAGGGGGCTACGCGGAAAAACTGTTTTTT.

The chain uses TRBV4-2 and TRBJ2-7; TRBD2 is a possible D gene (6 bases). Germline lookup yields CDR1 LGHNA and CDR2 YNFKEQ. Trimming took off 5 bases at V and 6 bases at J, with 11 bases between the two ends. The CDR3 consists of 12 residues. The CDR3, as DNA: TGTGCCAGCAGCTTACGAGCGGGCGAGCAGTACTTC. This gives the protein CASSLRAGEQYF.

In the case of this clone: The sample has other DNA sequences that encode this CDR3 too. The chain couples TRBV5-1 to TRBJ2-7, with D possibly being TRBD1 (5 bases). The V gene's germline CDR1 is SGHRS and CDR2 YFSETQ. The CDR3 is made up of 12 amino acids. Trimming shortened V by 5 bases and J by 4 bases, and 10 bases separated the two germline ends. CDR3 amino acids: CASRPDSYEQYF. Here the CDR3 DNA reads TGCGCCAGCAGGCCTGACAGTTACGAGCAGTACTTC. Full variable domain (outside the CDR3, taken from reference TRBV5-1 and TRBJ2-7): KAGVTQTPRYLIKTRGQQVTLSCSPISGHRSVSWYQQTPGQGLQFLFEYFSETQRNKGNFPGRFSGRQFSNSRSEMNVSTLELGDSALYLCASRPDSYEQYFGPGTRLTVT.

The J gene is TRBJ2-7, the V gene TRBV4-3, with 8 nucleotides matching TRBD1. The CDR3 loop spans 14 amino acids. Germline-derived CDR1 and CDR2 are LGHNA and YSLEER. V shed 4 bases and J 2 bases; nucleotides not matched to a gene: 4. The CDR3 DNA sequence: TGCGCCAGCAGCCCGGGACAGGTCCCCTACGAGCAGTACTTC. It is translated as CASSPGQVPYEQYF.

The chain joins TRBV6-1 to TRBJ2-5; D might be TRBD1 (7 bases). Per the germline V gene, CDR1 is MNHNS and CDR2 is SASEGT. CDR3 length: 17 amino acids. V was pared by 2 bases and J by 4 bases, with 20 bases between. The CDR3 reads CASSELLGDSGSETQYF. The CDR3 bases are TGTGCCAGCAGTGAACTCCTCGGGGACAGCGGGTCAGAGACCCAGTACTTC.

The chain has TRBV28 and TRBJ2-7; D possibly corresponds to TRBD2 (6 bases). V was trimmed by 10 bases and J by 6 bases, leaving 16 bases between them. Germline loops: CDR1 MDHEN, CDR2 SYDVKM. The CDR3 is made up of 12 amino acids. CDR3 coding DNA: TGTGCCAACGCTAATAACGGGGGCGAGCAGTACTTC. It is translated as CANANNGGEQYF.

The V and J genes are TRBV2 and TRBJ2-7, with TRBD1 matching over 9 bases. The CDR3 is made up of 13 amino acids. The V gene end was trimmed by 9 bases and the J gene end by 2 bases; junction bases not matched to a gene: 5. Germline loops: CDR1 SNHLY, CDR2 FYNNEI. CDR3 nucleotide sequence: TGTGCCAGAACTGGGACAGGGCCCTACGAGCAGTACTTC. This sequence encodes CARTGTGPYEQYF.

This chain connects TRBV5-6 to TRBJ2-7, with 12 bases fitting TRBD2. V gave up 3 bases and J gave up 5 bases; unmatched junction bases: 9. CDR3 length equals 16 residues. Per the germline V gene, CDR1 is SGHDT and CDR2 is YYEEEE. The CDR3 nucleotides are TGTGCCAGCAGCTCCCTGACTAGCGGGGGTGTGGACGAGCAGTACTTC. Translating it yields CASSSLTSGGVDEQYF. The full variable domain, with the rest looked up from reference TRBV5-6 and TRBJ2-7, is DAGVTQSPTHLIKTRGQQVTLRCSPKSGHDTVSWYQQALGQGPQFIFQYYEEEERQRGNFPDRFSGHQFPNYSSELNVNALLLGDSALYLCASSSLTSGGVDEQYFGPGTRLTVT.

This clone was detected once. The chain is built from TRBV27 and TRBJ2-7; no firm D call. Germline V lookup: CDR1 MNHEY, CDR2 SMNVEV (reference sequence). The V end was cut by 5 bases, the J end by 4 bases, with 15 bases between. The CDR3 runs to 14 residues. The CDR3 DNA reads TGTGCCAGCAGTCTCCAGCAAAATGGTTACGAGCAGTACTTC. Its translation: CASSLQQNGYEQYF.

The chain is built from TRBV2 and TRBJ2-7; tentatively, D is TRBD1 (6 bases). The V and J ends lost 4 bases and 5 bases respectively, with 15 bases between them. The CDR3 runs 14 residues. Germline CDR1 SNHLY, CDR2 FYNNEI. CDR3 sequence (DNA): TGTGCCAGCAGTGCGAGGGGGTCCCCCCACGAGCAGTACTTC. It codes for CASSARGSPHEQYF.